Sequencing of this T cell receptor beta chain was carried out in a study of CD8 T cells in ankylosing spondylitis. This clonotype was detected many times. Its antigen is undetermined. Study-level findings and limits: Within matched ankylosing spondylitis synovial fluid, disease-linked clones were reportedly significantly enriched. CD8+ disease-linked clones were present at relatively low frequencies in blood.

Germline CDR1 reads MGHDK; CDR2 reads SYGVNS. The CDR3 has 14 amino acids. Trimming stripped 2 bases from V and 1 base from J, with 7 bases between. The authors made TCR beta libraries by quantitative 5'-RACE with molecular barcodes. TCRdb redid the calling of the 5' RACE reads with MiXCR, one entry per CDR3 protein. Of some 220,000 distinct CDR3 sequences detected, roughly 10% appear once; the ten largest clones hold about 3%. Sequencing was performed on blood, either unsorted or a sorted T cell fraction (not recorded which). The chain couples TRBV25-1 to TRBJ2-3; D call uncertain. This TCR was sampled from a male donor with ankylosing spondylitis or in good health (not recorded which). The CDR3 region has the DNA TGTGCCAGCAGTGAACAGGACGGCACAGATACGCAGTATTTT. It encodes CASSEQDGTDTQYF.